This T cell receptor beta chain was identified during a study of cytomegalovirus exposure and HLA in healthy donors. The CDR3 runs 13 residues. Trimming pared 7 bases from V and 0 bases from J, leaving 10 bases between. From germline, CDR1 is LGHNT and CDR2 FRNRAP. Overall study results and limits: A later look showed TCR association rates differing by HLA locus, highest for DRB1 and lowest for HLA-C.

Primers: 60 Vbeta forward and 13 Jbeta reverse. Only in-frame clones appear in the TCRdb table, and some are missing; sequencing was by immunoSEQ multiplex PCR. Of 150,000 to 200,000 clones in the sample, around three quarters were seen once. Notes on this clone: Its antigen is not known.

The origin of this receptor is a woman in her thirties in good health and CMV-seropositive. The V gene is TRBV12-5, the J gene TRBJ2-7; D gene unclear. The specimen sequenced was PBMCs. The CDR3, as DNA: TGTGCTAGTGCCCTGGAGAGCTCCTACGAGCAGTACTTC. This gives the protein CASALESSYEQYF.